This T cell receptor beta chain was documented in a study of T-cell memory formation after mild COVID-19. Per the germline V gene, CDR1 is SEHNR and CDR2 is FQNEAQ (reference sequence). CDR3 length: 14 amino acids. The V gene lost 0 bases and the J gene lost 4 bases, with 9 bases spanning the gap. Constant-segment primers were used for 5'RACE, and the resulting TCR alpha and TCR beta cDNA libraries carried sample barcodes and UMIs. MiXCR was run by TCRdb on the 5' RACE reads, yielding one entry per CDR3 protein. The sample lists hundreds of thousands of distinct CDR3 sequences, approximately 18% occurring once.

The sequence derives from an adult woman who had mild COVID-19 (a few samples of this study predate the infection). Cell type and time point are not known. This rearrangement joins TRBV7-9 to TRBJ1-2, with D tentatively TRBD1 (5 bases). Material: PBMCs or a T cell subset sorted from them (not recorded which). CDR3 residues: CASSLAGDRYGYTF. CDR3 bases: TGTGCCAGCAGCTTAGCAGGGGACCGCTATGGCTACACCTTC.